This TCR beta chain was captured by sequencing in a study of T cell responses to AZD1222 COVID-19 vaccine. Study-wide findings and caveats: Donors, mostly white British, included more females; clonal diversity was possibly underestimated. After two AZD1222 doses, spike-specific TCR breadth and depth rose versus day 0. Recipients of AZD1222 seropositive at baseline numbered only five or six.

Profiled with immunoSEQ multiplex PCR; TCRdb holds only in-frame clones, not every one. The sample includes tens of thousands of clones, roughly 89% of them seen just once. As concerns this clone: As yet, its antigen is unknown.

Germline CDR1 SGHTA, CDR2 FQGNSA. V shed 0 bases and J shed 5 bases, with 10 bases lying between them. There are 15 residues in the CDR3. This chain uses TRBV7-2 with TRBJ1-4; D gene unclear. This clonotype was sampled from an adult in good health. This specimen consisted of peripheral blood, obtained on day 0 of AZD1222 vaccination. This CDR3 is CASSLASGRNEKLFF. The CDR3 nucleotides read TGTGCCAGCAGCTTAGCCTCGGGGAGAAATGAAAAACTGTTTTTT. The variable domain in full, with the rest retrieved from reference TRBV7-2 and TRBJ1-4, is GAGVSQSPSNKVTEKGKDVELRCDPISGHTALYWYRQSLGQGLEFLIYFQGNSAPDKSGLPSDRFSAERTGGSVSTLTIQRTQQEDSAVYLCASSLASGRNEKLFFGSGTQLSVL.